Below are 8 T cell receptor beta chains sequenced from a single sample in a study of CD8 T cells in ankylosing spondylitis. The study's findings and limits: One TCR beta motif, made up of eight highly homologous variants, appeared characteristic of ankylosing spondylitis blood.

These receptors have no identified antigens. TCRdb fed the 5' RACE reads into MiXCR, producing one record per CDR3 protein. The table shows some 840,000 distinct CDR3 sequences, with 12% occurring only once. The sample comprised blood, either unsorted or a sorted T cell fraction (not recorded which). All receptors derive from a male donor with ankylosing spondylitis.

This clonotype was counted between two and nine times. The J gene is TRBJ1-2, the V gene TRBV11-2; weak D call: TRBD1 (5 bases). Germline V gene data show CDR1 as SGHAT and CDR2 as FQNNGV. The CDR3 extends over 12 amino acids. V lost 4 bases and J lost 6, with 9 bases in between. The CDR3 region is CASSWGGDGYTF. The CDR3 nucleotides read TGTGCCAGCAGCTGGGGGGGGGATGGCTACACCTTC.

This clonotype was seen more than once but under ten times. V gene TRBV7-6 combines with J gene TRBJ2-2; 8 nucleotides agree with TRBD1. Trimming removed 4 bases from V and 3 bases from J; junction bases left unmatched: 4. Germline V gene lookup returns CDR1 SGHVS and CDR2 FNYEAQ. The CDR3 totals 15 residues. The CDR3 DNA follows: TGTGCCAGCAGCTCGGCGGACAGGGACACCGGGGAGCTGTTTTTT. It translates to CASSSADRDTGELFF.

This clonotype was seen a handful of times. The chain links TRBV20-1 to TRBJ2-1, with 12 bases matching TRBD2. Germline V CDR1 and CDR2: DFQATT, SNEGSKA (reference sequence). This CDR3 spans 16 amino acids. Unmatched junction bases numbered 4, after V lost 0 bases and J lost 4 bases. CDR3 protein: CSARDPSGGGYNEQFF. CDR3 bases: TGCAGTGCTAGAGATCCTAGCGGGGGGGGTTACAATGAGCAGTTCTTC.

This clonotype has a handful of counts. J is TRBJ2-3 and V is TRBV4-3; 7 nucleotides match TRBD2. The V gene's germline CDR1 is LGHNA and CDR2 YSLEER. V shed 0 bases, J shed 3 bases, and the junction held 12 bases outside the gene matches. The length of the CDR3 is 18 residues. The CDR3 DNA reads as TGCGCCAGCAGCCAAGAACCCCCGGGAGGTGGGAAAACAGATACGCAGTATTTT. Translating it yields CASSQEPPGGGKTDTQYF.

The V call is TRBV6-2 or TRBV6-3, the J call TRBJ2-3; a possible D gene is TRBD1 (6 bases). V lost 6 bases to trimming and J lost 5 bases, with 12 bases between them. CDR3 length: 13 residues. The germline V gene has CDR1 MNHEY and CDR2 SVGEGT. The CDR3 is CASSDQGRDTQYF. CDR3 coding DNA: TGTGCCAGCAGCGATCAGGGGCGAGATACGCAGTATTTT.

The genes are TRBV20-1 and TRBJ2-7, with 12 bases identical to TRBD2. Germline V gives CDR1 DFQATT, CDR2 SNEGSKA (reference sequence). The CDR3 is made up of 14 amino acids. The trim removed 3 bases at V and 6 bases at J, leaving 6 bases unmatched. The CDR3 nucleotides are TGCAGTGCTAGTTCTCCACTAGCGGGAGGCGAGCAGTACTTC. Protein product: CSASSPLAGGEQYF.

This clonotype was seen a few times. The chain carries TRBV20-1 and TRBJ2-7; 7 bases are a match to TRBD1. CDR1 is DFQATT and CDR2 is SNEGSKA in the germline V gene (reference sequence). With 0 bases clipped from V and 3 bases from J, the junction kept 5 bases outside the gene matches. This CDR3 is 14 amino acids long. DNA of the CDR3: TGCAGTGCTAGAGATCCGACAGGGCTCTACGAGCAGTACTTC. This encodes CSARDPTGLYEQYF.

The chain carries TRBV6-5 and TRBJ1-1, with a tentative D call TRBD1 (6 bases). Trimming stripped 0 bases from V and 5 bases from J, with 13 bases between. The V gene's germline CDR1 is MNHEY and CDR2 SVGAGI. The CDR3 length is 15 residues. The chain's CDR3 is CASSYSSGAGTEAFF. The CDR3 coding sequence is TGTGCCAGCAGTTACTCATCAGGGGCAGGAACTGAAGCTTTCTTT.